A selection of T cell receptor beta chains follows, all from one sample in a study of patients and donors after allogeneic stem cell transplantation. TCRdb passed the RT-PCR reads through MiXCR, listing each CDR3 protein once. The sample contains 15,000 to 20,000 distinct CDR3 sequences, around 29% of which appear only once. Sequenced material: blood, either unsorted or a sorted T cell fraction (not recorded which). Every receptor here comes from a human donor who was either an allogeneic HSCT recipient or a stem cell or donor lymphocyte infusion donor (not recorded which). It is not recorded whose cells these are; they may come from a transplant donor. CDR3s include the opening cysteine and the closing phenylalanine or tryptophan. A D gene is named only where the DNA matches it firmly. A row's size may be missing; if present it is once, few, many or a size class.

clone_size: NA
d_call: NA
v_call: TRBV29-1
j_call: TRBJ1-2
cdr3_aa: CSVVGGTNYGYTF
cdr3_nt: TGCAGCGTTGTTGGCGGTACTAACTATGGCTACACCTTC

clone_size: few
d_call: NA
v_call: TRBV5-1
j_call: TRBJ1-4
cdr3_aa: CASSLAGPNEKLFF
cdr3_nt: TGCGCCAGCAGCTTGGCGGGGCCTAATGAAAAACTGTTTTTT

clone_size: many
d_call: NA
v_call: TRBV5-1
j_call: TRBJ1-5
cdr3_aa: CASSLDGSNQPQHF
cdr3_nt: TGCGCCAGCAGCTTGGATGGAAGCAATCAGCCCCAGCATTTT

clone_size: few
d_call: NA
v_call: TRBV20-1
j_call: TRBJ1-5
cdr3_aa: CSAPDRWDQPQHF
cdr3_nt: TGCAGTGCGCCGGACCGCTGGGATCAGCCCCAGCATTTT

clone_size: NA
d_call: NA
v_call: TRBV29-1
j_call: TRBJ1-2
cdr3_aa: CSTRMDGPYGYTF
cdr3_nt: TGCAGCACACGCATGGACGGCCCCTATGGCTACACCTTC

clone_size: few
d_call: NA
v_call: TRBV2
j_call: TRBJ1-2
cdr3_aa: CASSDDNGYTF
cdr3_nt: TGTGCCAGCAGTGACGACAATGGCTACACCTTC

clone_size: NA
d_call: NA
v_call: TRBV5-1
j_call: TRBJ1-6
cdr3_aa: CASSPGIPNSPLHF
cdr3_nt: TGCGCCAGCAGCCCGGGAATCCCGAATTCACCCCTCCACTTT

clone_size: few
d_call: NA
v_call: TRBV24-1
j_call: TRBJ1-4
cdr3_aa: CATSVGDATNEKLFF
cdr3_nt: TGTGCCACCAGTGTGGGAGACGCAACTAATGAAAAACTGTTTTTT

clone_size: NA
d_call: NA
v_call: TRBV5-1
j_call: TRBJ1-1
cdr3_aa: CASSFERRTEAFF
cdr3_nt: TGCGCCAGCAGCTTCGAGAGAAGAACTGAAGCTTTCTTT

clone_size: few
d_call: NA
v_call: TRBV2
j_call: TRBJ1-5
cdr3_aa: CASSDRDLREPQHF
cdr3_nt: TGTGCCAGCAGTGACCGGGACCTGAGAGAGCCCCAGCATTTT

clone_size: NA
d_call: NA
v_call: TRBV5-8
j_call: TRBJ1-6
cdr3_aa: CASSPRARVSPLHF
cdr3_nt: TGTGCCAGCAGTCCACGGGCCCGGGTGTCACCCCTCCACTTT

clone_size: NA
d_call: NA
v_call: TRBV5-4
j_call: TRBJ1-4
cdr3_aa: CASSGMGGEKLFF
cdr3_nt: TGTGCCAGCAGCGGAATGGGGGGAGAAAAACTGTTTTTT

clone_size: few
d_call: NA
v_call: TRBV7-6
j_call: TRBJ1-3
cdr3_aa: CASSLGGLTAGNTIYF
cdr3_nt: TGTGCCAGCAGCTTAGGGGGACTGACAGCCGGAAACACCATATATTTT

clone_size: NA
d_call: NA
v_call: TRBV20-1
j_call: TRBJ1-5
cdr3_aa: CSASSDGNQPQHF
cdr3_nt: TGCAGTGCTAGTAGCGACGGCAATCAGCCCCAGCATTTT

clone_size: few
d_call: NA
v_call: TRBV7-6
j_call: TRBJ1-6
cdr3_aa: CASSLEGRGHSPLHF
cdr3_nt: TGTGCCAGCAGCTTAGAAGGGAGAGGCCATTCACCCCTCCACTTT

clone_size: NA
d_call: NA
v_call: TRBV19
j_call: TRBJ1-5
cdr3_aa: CASSIHRANQPQHF
cdr3_nt: TGTGCCAGTAGTATACACAGGGCAAATCAGCCCCAGCATTTT

clone_size: few
d_call: NA
v_call: TRBV5-1
j_call: TRBJ1-5
cdr3_aa: CASSLEGGDQPQHF
cdr3_nt: TGCGCCAGCAGCTTGGAGGGGGGAGACCAGCCCCAGCATTTT

clone_size: few
d_call: NA
v_call: TRBV24-1
j_call: TRBJ1-5
cdr3_aa: CATSDSVGINQPQHF
cdr3_nt: TGTGCCACCAGTGACTCCGTCGGGATCAATCAGCCCCAGCATTTT